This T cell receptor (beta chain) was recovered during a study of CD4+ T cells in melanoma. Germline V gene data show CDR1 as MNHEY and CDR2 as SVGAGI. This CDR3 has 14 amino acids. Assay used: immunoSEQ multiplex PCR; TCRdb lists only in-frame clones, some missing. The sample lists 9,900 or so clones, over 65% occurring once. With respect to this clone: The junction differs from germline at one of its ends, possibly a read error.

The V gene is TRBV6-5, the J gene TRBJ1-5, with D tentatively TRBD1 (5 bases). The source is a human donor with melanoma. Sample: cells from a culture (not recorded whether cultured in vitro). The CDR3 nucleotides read TGTGCCAGCAGTATAGCAGGGAGCAGTCAGCCCCAGCATTTT. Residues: CASSIAGSSQPQHF.